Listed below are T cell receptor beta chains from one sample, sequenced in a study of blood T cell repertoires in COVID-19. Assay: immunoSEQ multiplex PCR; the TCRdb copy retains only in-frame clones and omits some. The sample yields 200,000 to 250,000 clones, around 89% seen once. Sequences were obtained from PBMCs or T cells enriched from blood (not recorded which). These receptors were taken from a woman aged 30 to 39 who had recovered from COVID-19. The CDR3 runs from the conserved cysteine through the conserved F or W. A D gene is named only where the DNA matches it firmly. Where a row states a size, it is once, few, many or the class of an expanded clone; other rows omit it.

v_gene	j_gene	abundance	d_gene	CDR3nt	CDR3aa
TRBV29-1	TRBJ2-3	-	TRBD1	TGCAGCGGGGGACAGGCCGGGGATACGCAGTATTTT	CSGGQAGDTQYF
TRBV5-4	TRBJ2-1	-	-	TGTGCCAGCAGCTTGTACAGGAGGGACAATGAGCAGTTCTTC	CASSLYRRDNEQFF
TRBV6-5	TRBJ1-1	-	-	TGTGCCAGCAGTTACTCCGGACAGATGAACACTGAAGCTTTCTTT	CASSYSGQMNTEAFF
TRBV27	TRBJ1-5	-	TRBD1	TGTGCCAGCAGTTTAGGGACAGGAGGCAATCAGCCCCAGCATTTT	CASSLGTGGNQPQHF
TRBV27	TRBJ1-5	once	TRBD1	TGTGCCAGCAGTTTATCAGGGACAGATAGCAATCAGCCCCAGCATTTT	CASSLSGTDSNQPQHF
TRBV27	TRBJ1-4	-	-	TGTGCCAGCAGTTTACGGGCAACTAATGAAAAACTGTTTTTT	CASSLRATNEKLFF
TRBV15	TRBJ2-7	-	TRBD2	TGTGCCACCAGCAGAGATCTCGCGTCGGGGACTAGCAGAGCCTACGAGCAGTACTTC	CATSRDLASGTSRAYEQYF
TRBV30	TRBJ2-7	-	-	TGTGCCTGGTGTCGGGGACTCTCCTACGAGCAGTACTTC	CAWCRGLSYEQYF
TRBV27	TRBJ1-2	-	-	TGTGCCAGCAGTTTCGGGGAAAACTATGGCTACACCTTC	CASSFGENYGYTF
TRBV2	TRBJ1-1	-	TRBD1	TGTGCCAGCAGTGGCGACAGGGGGAGGGCTTTCTTT	CASSGDRGRAFF
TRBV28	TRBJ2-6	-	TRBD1	TGTGCCAGCAGTTGGGGACAGGGGGGAGTCAACGTCCTGACTTTC	CASSWGQGGVNVLTF
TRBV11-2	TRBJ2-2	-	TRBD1	TGTGCCAGCAGCTCCCTGACAGGGACCACCGGGGAGCTGTTTTTT	CASSSLTGTTGELFF
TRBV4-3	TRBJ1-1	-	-	TGCGCCAGCAGCTCTCGTTACGTGGCGCGAGGCACTGAAGCTTTCTTT	CASSSRYVARGTEAFF
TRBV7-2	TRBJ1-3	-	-	TGTGCCAGCAGCTTAATCAGCGGCTCTGGAAACACCATATATTTT	CASSLISGSGNTIYF
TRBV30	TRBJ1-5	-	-	TGTGCCTGGAGTGTGGGGGGTGGGCAGCCCCAGCATTTT	CAWSVGGGQPQHF
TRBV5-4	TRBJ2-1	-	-	TGTGCCAGCAGCTTGGTACAATCAGTCTACAATGAGCAGTTCTTC	CASSLVQSVYNEQFF
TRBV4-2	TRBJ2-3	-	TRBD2	TGTGCCAGCAGCCAAGATCGGCTAGCGGGAGTTGGCACAGATACGCAGTATTTT	CASSQDRLAGVGTDTQYF
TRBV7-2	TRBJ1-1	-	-	TGTGCCAGCAGCTTATATCCGGACACTGAAGCTTTCTTT	CASSLYPDTEAFF
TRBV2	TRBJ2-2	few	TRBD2	TGTGCCAGCAGGGCGGGGGGCACCGGGGAGCTGTTTTTT	CASRAGGTGELFF
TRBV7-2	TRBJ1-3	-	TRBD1	TGTGCCAGCAGGACAGGGAACTCTGGAAACACCATATATTTT	CASRTGNSGNTIYF
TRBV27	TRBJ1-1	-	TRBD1	TGTGCCAGCAGTTTTCAGGGGGCCTTCGCTGAAGCTTTCTTT	CASSFQGAFAEAFF
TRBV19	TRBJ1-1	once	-	TGTGCCAGTAGTATAGCCGAGGCCTCGAACACTGAAGCTTTCTTT	CASSIAEASNTEAFF
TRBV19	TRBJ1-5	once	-	TGTGCCAGTAGTATTTCGACGGGGTATAGCAATCAGCCCCAGCATTTT	CASSISTGYSNQPQHF
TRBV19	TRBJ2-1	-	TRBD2	TGTGCCAGTAGTATAGGGAGGGGAGGGCGATCCTACAATGAGCAGTTCTTC	CASSIGRGGRSYNEQFF
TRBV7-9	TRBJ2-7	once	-	TGTGCCAGCAGCCCGTCGCGCGAGCAGTACTTC	CASSPSREQYF
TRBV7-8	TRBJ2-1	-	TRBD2	TGTGCCAGCAGCTTAGCGCGGCTAGCGGGGGTAAATGAGCAGTTCTTC	CASSLARLAGVNEQFF
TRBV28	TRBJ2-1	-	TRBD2	TGTGCCAGCAGTTTAGGCGGGAGTTACAATGAGCAGTTCTTC	CASSLGGSYNEQFF
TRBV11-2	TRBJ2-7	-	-	TGTGCCAGCAGCTTAGTGGGCAGGGGCTACGAGCAGTACTTC	CASSLVGRGYEQYF
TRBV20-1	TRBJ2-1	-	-	TGCAGTGCTAGTACTAGAACACCACTTTCTGAGCAGTTCTTC	CSASTRTPLSEQFF
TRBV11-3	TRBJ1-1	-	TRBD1	TGTGCCAGCAGCTCCCCTGACAGGGGAGTGACTGAAGCTTTCTTT	CASSSPDRGVTEAFF
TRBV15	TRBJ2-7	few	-	TGTGCCACCAGCAGAGAGGAAGGGGCTATCAACGAGCAGTACTTC	CATSREEGAINEQYF
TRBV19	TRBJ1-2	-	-	TGTGCCAGTACCATGGGGGACACGATCTATGGCTACACCTTC	CASTMGDTIYGYTF
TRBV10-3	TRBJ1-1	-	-	TGTGCCATCAGTGAGTCGTCAATTGAAGCTTTCTTT	CAISESSIEAFF
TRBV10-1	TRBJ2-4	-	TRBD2	TGCGCCAGCAGTGAGTATACCGGGACTAGCGGACCCAAAAACATTCAGTACTTC	CASSEYTGTSGPKNIQYF
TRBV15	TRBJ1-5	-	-	TGTGCCACCAGCAGAGGAGGTTGGCAGCCCCAGCATTTT	CATSRGGWQPQHF
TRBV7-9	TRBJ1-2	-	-	TGTGCCAGCAGCTTGGGCACCAACTATGGCTACACCTTC	CASSLGTNYGYTF
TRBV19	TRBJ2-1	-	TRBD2	TGTGCCAGTAGTATAGATCCCGGGAGGCCTGAGCAGTTCTTC	CASSIDPGRPEQFF
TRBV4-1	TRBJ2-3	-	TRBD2	TGCGCCAGCAGCCAAGGAGTCGGGACTAGGGTTCCAGATACGCAGTATTTT	CASSQGVGTRVPDTQYF
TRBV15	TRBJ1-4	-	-	TGTGCCACCAGCGCGGGCGGCCTAGATCGCCAACTGTTTTTT	CATSAGGLDRQLFF
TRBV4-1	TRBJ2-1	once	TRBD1	TGCGCCAGCAGCCAAGATCTTGGGACAGGGGCCTACAATGAGCAGTTCTTC	CASSQDLGTGAYNEQFF